The next 19 T cell receptor beta chains were all read from a single sample in a study of T cell responses to AZD1222 COVID-19 vaccine. Data came from immunoSEQ multiplex PCR; TCRdb stores just in-frame clones and leaves some out. The repertoire holds 130,000 or so clones, with 89% as singletons. Sequencing was performed on peripheral blood, taken on day 0 of AZD1222 vaccination. The source of these receptors is an adult in good health.

The chain joins TRBV10-3 to TRBJ1-5, with D unclear. The V end was cut by 3 bases, the J end by 5 bases, with 11 bases between. The CDR3 totals 14 residues. Germline V CDR1 and CDR2: ENHRY, SYGVKD. CDR3 protein: CAISDRESYQPQHF. DNA of the CDR3: TGTGCCATCAGTGACCGGGAAAGCTATCAGCCCCAGCATTTT.

This chain joins TRBV18 and TRBJ1-4; TRBD1 is a possible D gene (5 bases). CDR1 is KGHSH and CDR2 is LQKENI in the germline V gene. Deletions cut 3 bases from V and 7 bases from J, with 15 bases between. The CDR3 covers 15 residues. CDR3 residues: CASSPVRDGPEKLFF. The CDR3 DNA is TGTGCCAGCTCACCCGTCCGGGACGGCCCTGAAAAACTGTTTTTT.

The table lists this clone with a count of one. The chain couples TRBV10-3 to TRBJ1-1; tentatively, D is TRBD1 (5 bases). This CDR3 is built from 13 residues. CDR1 is ENHRY and CDR2 is SYGVKD in the germline V gene. V was pared by 7 bases and J by 1 base, with 10 bases between. The CDR3 loop is CAITRGTNTEAFF. DNA of the CDR3: TGTGCCATCACTCGGGGGACGAACACTGAAGCTTTCTTT.

The chain uses TRBV18 and TRBJ2-1; the D is unclear. The V end lost 2 bases, the J end lost 1 base, and 9 bases lay between the germline ends. CDR1 and CDR2 from the germline V gene are KGHSH and LQKENI. The CDR3 is made up of 15 amino acids. Written as DNA, the CDR3 is TGTGCCAGCTCACCAGGCAGCTCTTCCTACAATGAGCAGTTCTTC. Translating gives CASSPGSSSYNEQFF.

This chain connects TRBV21-1 to TRBJ1-1. TRBV21-1 is marked as a pseudogene. The CDR3 consists of 11 residues. The CDR3 nucleotides are TGTGCCAGCACCCCGGACACTGAAGCTTTCTTT. Translated: CASTPDTEAFF.

The chain has TRBV24-1 and TRBJ1-5; no clear D. The V gene's germline CDR1 is KGHDR and CDR2 SFDVKD. The CDR3 is 13 residues long. Trimming pared 4 bases from V and 7 bases from J, leaving 10 bases between. The CDR3 region is CATSDGNGQPQHF. CDR3 nucleotides: TGTGCCACCAGTGACGGGAACGGGCAGCCCCAGCATTTT.

The chain recombines TRBV9 with TRBJ2-3, with D perhaps matching TRBD1 (6 bases). Germline loops: CDR1 SGDLS, CDR2 YYNGEE. V was trimmed by 4 bases and J by 6 bases, leaving 15 bases between them. CDR3 length equals 14 residues. The CDR3 sequence is CASSPPDREDTQYF. DNA for the CDR3: TGTGCCAGCAGCCCTCCGGACAGAGAGGATACGCAGTATTTT.

This clone was counted once. The CDR3 DNA is TGTGCCAGCAGTCCCCAAAGACAACAGCCCCAGCATTTT. Amino acid sequence: CASSPQRQQPQHF. The chain links TRBV27 to TRBJ1-5; D gene ambiguous. CDR1 and CDR2 from the germline V gene are MNHEY and SMNVEV (reference sequence). V shed 5 bases and J shed 7 bases, with 12 bases lying between them. The CDR3 runs 13 residues.

CDR3 nucleotide sequence: TGTGCCAGCAGCTCGACAGGGAACACCGGGGAGCTGTTTTTT. This codes for CASSSTGNTGELFF. The V call is TRBV7-2, the J call TRBJ2-2; perhaps TRBD1 as D (6 bases). The CDR3 has 14 residues. CDR1 and CDR2 from the germline V gene are SGHTA and FQGNSA. Between the trimmed V and J ends, which lost 4 bases and 1 base, there was a span of 7 bases.

This chain connects TRBV30 to TRBJ1-2; D not certain. V gave up 2 bases and J gave up 2 bases, with 6 bases separating them. The CDR3 sequence is 12 residues long. Germline V lookup: CDR1 GTSNPN, CDR2 SVGIG (reference sequence). The CDR3 sequence is CAWSSQNYGYTF. The CDR3 nucleotides read TGTGCCTGGAGTTCACAGAACTATGGCTACACCTTC.

The chain has TRBV7-3 and TRBJ2-2, with D perhaps matching TRBD1 (5 bases). CDR3 length: 16 amino acids. Germline CDR1 SGHTA, CDR2 FQGTGA. V was shortened by 1 base and J by 0 bases, with 9 bases between the two germline ends. The DNA for the CDR3 is TGTGCCAGCAGCTTAAATGGGGCAGCGAACACCGGGGAGCTGTTTTTT. Amino acids: CASSLNGAANTGELFF.

The CDR3 bases are TGTGCCAGCAGCCCGGTGGAGGGGAGTATCGAGACCCAGTACTTC. Translating gives CASSPVEGSIETQYF. The rearrangement links TRBV27 to TRBJ2-5; the D gene is possibly TRBD2 (6 bases). The V end lost 6 bases, the J end lost 5 bases, and 19 bases lay between the germline ends. The CDR3 consists of 15 residues. Germline V gene data show CDR1 as MNHEY and CDR2 as SMNVEV (reference sequence).

V usage is TRBV7-8 and J usage is TRBJ1-2; 12 bases are a match to TRBD1. CDR3 length equals 15 residues. Germline CDR1 reads SGHVS; CDR2 reads FQNEAQ. With V trimmed by 7 bases and J by 3 bases, 6 bases remained unmatched. The CDR3 DNA is TGTGCCAGCACCCTAGGGACAGGGGGCGACTATGGCTACACCTTC. This gives the protein CASTLGTGGDYGYTF.

The genes are TRBV5-5 and TRBJ1-5; tentatively, D is TRBD1 (6 bases). The germline V gene has CDR1 SGHKS and CDR2 YYEKEE (reference sequence). The ends were cut back, 0 bases at V and 2 bases at J, with 12 bases in the middle. The CDR3 runs to 16 residues. CDR3 loop: CASSLEGGRGNQPQHF. CDR3 DNA sequence: TGTGCCAGCAGCTTGGAAGGGGGTAGGGGCAATCAGCCCCAGCATTTT.

This chain links TRBV14 with TRBJ1-6, with D perhaps TRBD1 (5 bases). The CDR3 length is 14 residues. Trimming took 10 bases from V and 10 from J, leaving 20 bases between them. Germline V gene sequence: CDR1 SGHDN, CDR2 FVKESK. The CDR3 region is CATSTGTAGSPLHF. The CDR3 nucleotides are TGTGCCACCTCAACCGGGACGGCTGGCTCACCCCTCCACTTT.

The chain has TRBV11-2 and TRBJ2-1, with D maybe TRBD1 (5 bases). This CDR3 contains 13 residues. With 4 bases removed from V and 5 bases from J, the gap between germline ends came to 9 bases. Looked up from germline, CDR1 is SGHAT and CDR2 is FQNNGV. CDR3 nucleotide sequence: TGTGCCAGCAGCTGGGGCAGTGACAATGAGCAGTTCTTC. This sequence encodes CASSWGSDNEQFF.

The chain uses TRBV27 and TRBJ2-1; D is possibly TRBD1 or TRBD2 (6 bases each). The V gene's germline CDR1 is MNHEY and CDR2 SMNVEV (reference sequence). Between the trimmed V and J ends, which lost 4 bases and 4 bases, there was a span of 14 bases. The CDR3 runs 15 residues. CDR3 loop: CASSSEGGRYNEQFF. The CDR3, as DNA: TGTGCCAGCAGTTCCGAGGGGGGCCGATACAATGAGCAGTTCTTC.

This chain uses TRBV5-1 with TRBJ2-5; 15 nucleotides line up with TRBD2. CDR1 is SGHRS, CDR2 YFSETQ, per germline. V was pared by 5 bases and J by 7 bases, with 6 bases of the junction left unmatched. The CDR3 covers 15 residues. As DNA, the CDR3 is TGCGCCAGCAGTGGCGGACTAGCGGGGGGGAGGACCCAGTACTTC. Amino acids: CASSGGLAGGRTQYF. The full variable domain, with the rest looked up from reference TRBV5-1 and TRBJ2-5, is KAGVTQTPRYLIKTRGQQVTLSCSPISGHRSVSWYQQTPGQGLQFLFEYFSETQRNKGNFPGRFSGRQFSNSRSEMNVSTLELGDSALYLCASSGGLAGGRTQYFGPGTRLLVL.

This clone is a singleton in its sample. V is TRBV6-5 and J is TRBJ2-7; D assignment may be TRBD1 or TRBD2 (5 bases each). V was shortened by 0 bases and J by 2 bases, with 8 bases between the two germline ends. Germline V gives CDR1 MNHEY, CDR2 SVGAGI. CDR3 length: 14 amino acids. CDR3 residues: CASSYSGTTYEQYF. As DNA, the CDR3 is TGTGCCAGCAGTTACTCTGGGACGACCTACGAGCAGTACTTC.